The 22 T cell receptor beta chains presented below share a single source sample, sequenced in a study of control samples from healthy donors and cancer patients. Sequenced by immunoSEQ multiplex PCR; TCRdb stores in-frame clones only, minus some. This table holds tens of thousands of clones, approximately 84% found once. Sequenced input: PBMCs. These receptors came from a man aged 65 to 79 with lung cancer.

This clone was detected only once. This chain joins TRBV6-5 and TRBJ2-2; possibly TRBD1 or TRBD2 for D (6 bases each). Germline V lookup: CDR1 MNHEY, CDR2 SVGAGI. The CDR3 consists of 14 residues. V was shortened by 6 bases and J by 7 bases, with 15 bases between the two germline ends. CDR3 region: CASSRPGGSGELFF. CDR3 nucleotide sequence: TGTGCCAGCAGCCGTCCCGGGGGCAGCGGGGAGCTGTTTTTT.

This sequence joins TRBV29-1 and TRBJ2-7; D uncertain. The CDR3 is 12 residues long. The germline V gene has CDR1 SQVTM and CDR2 ANQGSEA. With 4 bases removed from V and 0 bases from J, the gap between germline ends came to 7 bases. The CDR3 loop reads CSVGAHSYEQYF. The CDR3 bases are TGCAGCGTTGGAGCACACTCCTACGAGCAGTACTTC.

This clone has only one observation. The gene calls are TRBV7-9 and TRBJ1-1, with D tentatively TRBD1 (5 bases). Germline V lookup: CDR1 SEHNR, CDR2 FQNEAQ (reference sequence). Trimming took 3 bases from V and 2 from J, leaving 7 bases between them. The CDR3 runs 13 residues. The CDR3 DNA reads as TGTGCCAGCAGCTTCAGGGTTAACACTGAAGCTTTCTTT. Its protein is CASSFRVNTEAFF. The full variable domain, with the rest looked up from reference TRBV7-9 and TRBJ1-1, is DTGVSQNPRHKITKRGQNVTFRCDPISEHNRLYWYRQTLGQGPEFLTYFQNEAQLEKSRLLSDRFSAERPKGSFSTLEIQRTEQGDSAMYLCASSFRVNTEAFFGQGTRLTVV.

The CDR3 bases are TGTGCCAGCAGCTTACGGCCAGGGGGCGCGAACACCGGGGAGCTGTTTTTT. This sequence encodes CASSLRPGGANTGELFF. J is TRBJ2-2 and V is TRBV11-2; 8 bases match TRBD1. Germline CDR1 and CDR2: SGHAT and FQNNGV. V gave up 2 bases and J gave up 0 bases; unmatched junction bases: 5. The CDR3 is made up of 17 amino acids.

The chain has TRBV6-5 and TRBJ1-4; 12 bases are a match to TRBD1. V lost 6 bases and J lost 7; bases outside the gene matches: 3. In germline, CDR1 is MNHEY, CDR2 SVGAGI. This CDR3 region has 14 residues. The CDR3 reads CASRGTGGGEKLFF. As DNA, the CDR3 is TGTGCCAGCAGAGGGACAGGGGGCGGTGAAAAACTGTTTTTT.

The chain recombines TRBV4-1 with TRBJ2-3; D is unclear. The V gene's germline CDR1 is MGHRA and CDR2 YSYEKL. Trimming took 0 bases from V and 0 from J, leaving 7 bases between them. CDR3 length: 15 amino acids. The DNA for the CDR3 is TGCGCCAGCAGCCAAGAGGGCGGTAGCACAGATACGCAGTATTTT. Amino acid sequence: CASSQEGGSTDTQYF.

The chain has TRBV27 and TRBJ2-1; 14 bases are a match to TRBD2. This CDR3 region has 15 residues. Trimming took 6 bases from V and 10 from J; bases not matched to a gene: 8. Germline loops: CDR1 MNHEY, CDR2 SMNVEV (reference sequence). The CDR3, as DNA: TGTGCCAGCAGCGCCGGGACTAGCGGGGGAGGGGAGCAGTTCTTC. Translation: CASSAGTSGGGEQFF.

The DNA for the CDR3 is TGTGCCAGCAGCCAACGGGCAGGAGGGGACGAGCAGTACTTC. This gives the protein CASSQRAGGDEQYF. The chain combines TRBV3-1 (or the pseudogene TRBV3-2) with TRBJ2-7, with a possible D match to TRBD2 (6 bases). V was cut by 2 bases and J by 5 bases, with 13 bases left in between. CDR1 and CDR2 from the germline V gene are LGHDT and YNNKEL (reference sequence). This CDR3 has 14 amino acids.

This clone has just one count. CDR3 coding DNA: TGTGCCAGCAGCCCCCCGGGTAGCGGGGGGCAAACAGATACGCAGTATTTT. The encoded protein is CASSPPGSGGQTDTQYF. J is TRBJ2-3 and V is TRBV7-2, with 10 bases identical to TRBD2. The CDR3 loop spans 17 amino acids. The junction had 11 bases not matched to a gene; V was cut back by 5 bases and J by 3 bases. Germline V gives CDR1 SGHTA, CDR2 FQGNSA.

This chain joins TRBV20-1 and TRBJ2-1; D unclear. The CDR3 is 10 amino acids. V was trimmed by 3 bases and J by 8 bases, leaving 5 bases between them. CDR1 is DFQATT and CDR2 is SNEGSKA in the germline V gene (reference sequence). The CDR3 bases are TGCAGTGCTAGGGAATATGAGCAGTTCTTC. This codes for CSAREYEQFF.

The chain has TRBV2 and TRBJ2-2; D might be TRBD1 (7 bases). The germline CDR1 and CDR2 sequences are SNHLY and FYNNEI. The CDR3 consists of 15 residues. Trimming took off 6 bases at V and 4 bases at J, with 15 bases between the two ends. The CDR3 reads CASRGGQPSTGELFF. The CDR3 DNA is TGTGCCAGCAGGGGGGGACAGCCGAGCACCGGGGAGCTGTTTTTT.

The J gene is TRBJ1-3, the V gene TRBV19; no clear D. The V end was cut by 5 bases, the J end by 0 bases, with 8 bases between. CDR3 size: 14 residues. The germline V gene encodes CDR1 LNHDA and CDR2 SQIVND (reference sequence). The CDR3 DNA reads as TGTGCCAGTAGTGAACGTCGCTCTGGAAACACCATATATTTT. As protein: CASSERRSGNTIYF.

This clone has just one count. The CDR3 DNA follows: TGTGCCAGCAGCTTCTCAGGGAACACTGAAGCTTTCTTT. Its translation: CASSFSGNTEAFF. The gene calls are TRBV7-6 and TRBJ1-1, with D unresolved. Germline-derived CDR1 and CDR2 are SGHVS and FNYEAQ. V was trimmed by 3 bases and J by 1 base, leaving 6 bases between them. CDR3 length: 13 amino acids.

V is TRBV15 and J is TRBJ2-7, with TRBD1 matching 10 bases. Germline V gene lookup returns CDR1 LNHNV and CDR2 YYDKDF (reference sequence). Unmatched junction bases numbered 7, after V lost 0 bases and J lost 5 bases. This CDR3 comprises 16 residues. For the CDR3, the DNA is TGTGCCACCAGCAGAGATCCGACAGGGGGCGTCGACGAGCAGTACTTC. This gives the protein CATSRDPTGGVDEQYF.

The chain couples TRBV30 to TRBJ2-7; D tentatively fits TRBD1 or TRBD2 (5 bases each). V was clipped by 2 bases and J by 6 bases, with 8 bases between them. CDR3 length equals 11 residues. The V gene's germline CDR1 is GTSNPN and CDR2 SVGIG (reference sequence). The CDR3 loop reads CAWSPGAEQYF. In DNA form, the CDR3 reads TGTGCCTGGAGTCCCGGGGCCGAGCAGTACTTC.

The rearrangement uses TRBV4-2 and TRBJ2-3; 9 nucleotides match TRBD2. The germline CDR1 and CDR2 sequences are LGHNA and YNFKEQ. The V gene end was trimmed by 5 bases and the J gene end by 1 base; junction bases not matched to a gene: 4. This CDR3 is 15 amino acids long. In DNA, the CDR3 is TGTGCCAGCAGCGACGCTAGCGGGGGCACAGATACGCAGTATTTT. Translation: CASSDASGGTDTQYF.

The rearrangement links TRBV3-1 (or the pseudogene TRBV3-2) to TRBJ1-6; TRBD1 is a possible D gene (6 bases). This CDR3 contains 16 residues. In germline, CDR1 is LGHDT, CDR2 YNNKEL (reference sequence). Trimming took off 3 bases at V and 2 bases at J, with 11 bases between the two ends. CDR3 protein: CASSHTGRTYNSPLHF. The CDR3 DNA reads as TGTGCCAGCAGCCACACAGGGAGAACCTATAATTCACCCCTCCACTTT.

The DNA of the CDR3 is TGTGCCAGTAGCCGAGGGACAGAGCAGTACTTC. Its protein product is CASSRGTEQYF. The rearrangement joins TRBV19 to TRBJ2-7, with D perhaps matching TRBD1 (6 bases). There are 11 residues in the CDR3. Trimming cost V 6 bases and J 7 bases, with 10 bases left between them. In germline, CDR1 is LNHDA, CDR2 SQIVND (reference sequence).

The chain couples TRBV19 to TRBJ1-1, with 10 bases identical to TRBD1. Germline values: CDR1 LNHDA, CDR2 SQIVND (reference sequence). The CDR3 length is 17 residues. J lost 4 bases, V lost 9 bases, and 17 bases had no gene match. Written as DNA, the CDR3 is TGTGCCAGCACTCCCGGGACAGGGGTAAATGTTGGCACTGAAGCTTTCTTT. Amino acid sequence: CASTPGTGVNVGTEAFF.

The V gene is TRBV4-1, the J gene TRBJ2-2; maybe TRBD2 (5 bases). Per the germline V gene, CDR1 is MGHRA and CDR2 is YSYEKL. The CDR3 totals 16 residues. Trimming took 3 bases from V and 1 from J, leaving 12 bases between them. The CDR3 sequence: CASSQVASRNTGELFF. The CDR3 DNA is TGCGCCAGCAGCCAGGTGGCTAGCAGGAACACCGGGGAGCTGTTTTTT.

The chain couples TRBV9 to TRBJ1-2; TRBD1 is a possible D gene (5 bases). V gave up 0 bases and J gave up 2 bases, with 8 bases separating them. The V gene's germline CDR1 is SGDLS and CDR2 YYNGEE. This CDR3 is built from 14 residues. CDR3 sequence (DNA): TGTGCCAGCAGCGTAGGGGACCAAAACTATGGCTACACCTTC. Protein sequence: CASSVGDQNYGYTF.

This clone was detected only a few times. The chain carries TRBV11-2 and TRBJ2-2; D unclear. The germline gives CDR1 SGHAT, CDR2 FQNNGV. V was cut by 4 bases and J by 4 bases, with 10 bases left in between. The CDR3 has 14 residues. The CDR3 DNA is TGTGCCAGCAGCTCTGGGATGAGCACCGGGGAGCTGTTTTTT. Amino acid sequence: CASSSGMSTGELFF.